This T cell receptor (beta chain) was documented in a study of memory CD4+ T cells and cytomegalovirus serostatus. About the study: This sample comes from healthy Belgian adults, fewer than 10 CMV seropositive, around 26 seronegative.

Single viable CD3+CD4+CD8-CD45RO+ cells were sorted as the memory CD4+ T cells. V gave up 3 bases and J gave up 2 bases; unmatched junction bases: 6. The germline CDR1 and CDR2 sequences are SGHTA and FQGNSA. This CDR3 is 15 amino acids long. Method: immunoSEQ multiplex PCR; TCRdb's copy keeps in-frame clones and lacks some. Altogether about 38,000 clones are present, 79% being singletons, with the ten largest covering about 5.8%. Concerning this clone itself: Its antigen is undetermined.

Findings of the study overall: CD4+ memory repertoires contained 67 of 164 reported CMV TCRbeta sequences.

This sequence joins TRBV7-2 and TRBJ2-7; 8 positions match TRBD2. The clonotype comes from an adult in good health and CMV-seropositive. Material: memory CD4+ T cells from blood. CDR3 residues: CASSFSRGETYEQYF. CDR3 sequence (DNA): TGTGCCAGCAGCTTCTCGCGGGGGGAAACCTACGAGCAGTACTTC.